Listed below are T cell receptor beta chains from one sample, sequenced in a study of blood T cell repertoires in COVID-19. The method was immunoSEQ multiplex PCR; TCRdb's version includes in-frame clones alone and lacks a portion of them. The sample holds around 500,000 clones, around 85% seen once. Sequencing input: peripheral blood. All receptors come from a human donor in a cohort sampled during active COVID-19. Both conserved end residues are part of each CDR3. The D gene is left open where the match is weak. The size field is filled for only some rows; it gives once, few, many or a size class.

D: TRBD1; size: NA; V: TRBV9; J: TRBJ1-2; CDR3: CASSVAGDSLSYTF; DNA: TGTGCCAGCAGCGTTGCCGGGGACAGCTTAAGCTACACCTTC
D: TRBD1; size: NA; V: TRBV30; J: TRBJ1-5; CDR3: CAWSLTGGQPQHF; DNA: TGTGCCTGGAGCCTGACAGGGGGTCAGCCCCAGCATTTT
D: NA; size: NA; V: TRBV5-5; J: TRBJ1-5; CDR3: CASSFAARSNQPQHF; DNA: TGTGCCAGCAGCTTTGCGGCAAGGAGCAATCAGCCCCAGCATTTT
D: NA; size: few; V: TRBV7-9; J: TRBJ1-3; CDR3: CASSVGGMGFSGNTIYF; DNA: TGTGCCAGCAGCGTGGGAGGAATGGGTTTCTCTGGAAACACCATATATTTT
D: TRBD1; size: NA; V: TRBV20-1; J: TRBJ1-1; CDR3: CSASYWGQPTDGAFF; DNA: TGCAGTGCTAGTTATTGGGGACAGCCAACAGATGGAGCTTTCTTT
D: NA; size: NA; V: TRBV3-1/TRBV3-2; J: TRBJ1-3; CDR3: CASSQQGSGNTIYF; DNA: TGTGCCAGCAGCCAACAGGGCTCTGGAAACACCATATATTTT
D: TRBD1; size: few; V: TRBV27; J: TRBJ1-2; CDR3: CASSSLGQESYGYTF; DNA: TGTGCCAGCAGTTCCCTCGGACAGGAATCCTATGGCTACACCTTC
D: TRBD1; size: NA; V: TRBV19; J: TRBJ1-6; CDR3: CASSTQTGETSPLHF; DNA: TGTGCCAGTAGTACGCAGACAGGGGAAACTTCACCCCTCCACTTT
D: TRBD2; size: NA; V: TRBV9; J: TRBJ2-3; CDR3: CASSVLAGVETDTQYF; DNA: TGTGCCAGCAGCGTACTAGCGGGAGTGGAGACAGATACGCAGTATTTT
D: TRBD1; size: NA; V: TRBV5-6; J: TRBJ2-7; CDR3: CASSPLGQGVYEQYF; DNA: TGTGCCAGCAGCCCATTGGGACAGGGAGTGTACGAGCAGTACTTC
D: NA; size: NA; V: TRBV5-4; J: TRBJ1-1; CDR3: CVAGGEDTEAFF; DNA: TGTGTCGCCGGGGGGGAGGACACTGAAGCTTTCTTT
D: NA; size: NA; V: TRBV27; J: TRBJ2-1; CDR3: CASSLYPPQRRRGDNEQFF; DNA: TGTGCCAGCAGTTTATACCCCCCCCAAAGGCGACGCGGAGACAATGAGCAGTTCTTC
D: TRBD1; size: NA; V: TRBV7-2; J: TRBJ2-7; CDR3: CASSPDRVEQYF; DNA: TGTGCCAGCAGCCCCGACAGGGTTGAGCAGTACTTC
D: TRBD1; size: NA; V: TRBV6-5; J: TRBJ2-1; CDR3: CASSYGGQGNNEQFF; DNA: TGTGCCAGCAGTTACGGGGGACAGGGGAACAATGAGCAGTTCTTC
D: NA; size: NA; V: TRBV24-1; J: TRBJ2-1; CDR3: CATSDNRVSSYNEQFF; DNA: TGTGCCACCAGTGATAACAGGGTATCCTCCTACAATGAGCAGTTCTTC
D: NA; size: NA; V: TRBV30; J: TRBJ1-6; CDR3: CAWRARWKRRYDNSPLHF; DNA: TGTGCCTGGAGAGCGAGGTGGAAGAGGCGGTATGATAATTCACCCCTCCACTTT
D: NA; size: NA; V: TRBV6-5; J: TRBJ1-2; CDR3: CASSSTDYGYTF; DNA: TGTGCCAGCAGCTCGACAGACTATGGCTACACCTTC
D: TRBD2; size: NA; V: TRBV27; J: TRBJ2-7; CDR3: CASSRLAGVAYEQYF; DNA: TGTGCCAGCAGTAGATTAGCGGGAGTAGCCTACGAGCAGTACTTC
D: TRBD1; size: NA; V: TRBV19; J: TRBJ2-1; CDR3: CASSIVRTGAYNEQFF; DNA: TGTGCCAGTAGTATAGTGAGGACAGGGGCTTACAATGAGCAGTTCTTC
D: TRBD1; size: NA; V: TRBV5-4; J: TRBJ2-1; CDR3: CASRGVVGQGNNEQFF; DNA: TGTGCCAGCAGGGGGGTAGTGGGACAGGGAAACAATGAGCAGTTCTTC
D: NA; size: NA; V: TRBV28; J: TRBJ1-2; CDR3: CASSSPYPGLDYTF; DNA: TGTGCCAGCAGTTCCCCATACCCCGGACTTGACTACACCTTC
D: TRBD1; size: NA; V: TRBV13; J: TRBJ2-7; CDR3: CASSSGQGTSYEQYF; DNA: TGTGCCAGCAGCTCCGGACAGGGGACCTCCTACGAGCAGTACTTC
D: NA; size: NA; V: TRBV29-1; J: TRBJ2-7; CDR3: CSVERRGYEQYF; DNA: TGCAGCGTTGAGAGGAGGGGCTACGAGCAGTACTTC
D: TRBD1; size: NA; V: TRBV27; J: TRBJ1-2; CDR3: CASSLMHRTGGDYGYTF; DNA: TGTGCCAGCAGTTTAATGCACCGGACAGGGGGCGACTATGGCTACACCTTC